The TCR beta chain described here comes from a study of T cells in Graves' hyperthyroidism and ophthalmopathy. General study findings and limits: Expanded thyroid clonotypes (above 0.001) were mostly also found in blood.

What was amplified from RNA transcripts were TCR beta CDR3 regions. Researchers ran a first-round RT-PCR on the TCR CDR3 using the HTBI primer set. One entry per CDR3 protein, called by TCRdb with MiXCR from the multiplex PCR reads. The sample yields hundreds of thousands of distinct CDR3 sequences, roughly 14% seen once. Germline V gene lookup returns CDR1 SGHTA and CDR2 FQGTGA. With 2 bases removed from V and 1 base from J, the gap between germline ends came to 8 bases. This CDR3 spans 14 amino acids. Many counts were recorded for this clonotype. Its antigen is unknown. Sequenced sample: blood. The chain couples TRBV7-3 to TRBJ1-1; D is unclear. This TCR was sampled from a woman in her 40s with Graves' ophthalmopathy. CDR3 region: CASSLLPANTEAFF. In DNA form, the CDR3 reads TGTGCCAGCAGCTTATTGCCCGCGAACACTGAAGCTTTCTTT.